This T cell receptor (beta chain) came from a study of cytomegalovirus exposure and HLA in healthy donors. Background on the study: The roughly 130 validation repertoires used the same platform as the roughly 670 first-cohort repertoires (as reported by a later analysis).

This table comes from immunoSEQ multiplex PCR, and its TCRdb copy is limited to in-frame clones, with some not included. The table has fewer than 85,000 clones, over 85% seen once. Sequenced input: PBMCs. This receptor was obtained from a woman aged 18-35 years in good health and CMV-seropositive.

For the CDR3, the DNA is TGTGCCAGCAGCTTAGATCCAAGCGGGAGGGCCTACGAGCAGTACTTC. This gives the protein CASSLDPSGRAYEQYF. This chain uses TRBV11-2 with TRBJ2-7; the match to TRBD2 covers 10 bases. J lost 2 bases, V lost 0 bases, and 4 bases had no gene match. The CDR3 has 16 residues. Germline loops: CDR1 SGHAT, CDR2 FQNNGV.